Below, 15 T cell receptor beta chains from the same sample are listed, as sequenced in a study of CD8 T cells in ankylosing spondylitis (dated by TCRdb to about 2017). Receptor libraries were prepared by 5' RACE. The run used an Illumina HiSeq 2500. TCRdb redid the processing of the public reads, applying fastp at Q25 and MiXCR, and retained in-frame beta chains. Records with the same CDR3 protein are collapsed into one entry carrying the most frequent genes and DNA. This sample comprises 250,000 or so distinct CDR3 sequences, about 18% of them detected only once. Less than 35% of the sample comes from the top ten. The sample comprised blood, either unsorted or a sorted T cell fraction (not recorded which). The source is a male donor with ankylosing spondylitis or in good health (not recorded which).

This clonotype was seen at least ten times. The V call is TRBV12-3 or TRBV12-4, the J call TRBJ2-7; no definite D call. The germline V and J ends were trimmed by 6 bases and 3 bases, with 12 bases remaining between them. This CDR3 region has 13 residues. The CDR3 DNA sequence: TGTGCCAGCAGCCCCGATTCAGTCTACGAGCAGTACTTC. Its translation: CASSPDSVYEQYF.

CDR3 in amino acids: CASSPYGGTYNEQFF. CDR3 DNA: TGTGCCAGCTCACCCTATGGGGGGACGTACAATGAGCAGTTCTTC. The chain has TRBV18 and TRBJ2-1; D is possibly TRBD2 (6 bases). With 3 bases removed from V and 4 bases from J, the gap between germline ends came to 13 bases. The CDR3 runs 15 residues. Germline CDR1 and CDR2: KGHSH and LQKENI. Variable domain in full (rest from reference TRBV18 and TRBJ2-1): NAGVMQNPRHLVRRRGQEARLRCSPMKGHSHVYWYRQLPEEGLKFMVYLQKENIIDESGMPKERFSAEFPKEGPSILRIQQVVRGDSAAYFCASSPYGGTYNEQFFGPGTRLTVL.

This chain uses TRBV3-1 with TRBJ2-1; D gene unclear. V was shortened by 3 bases and J by 7 bases, with 10 bases between the two germline ends. Germline CDR1 is LGHDT and CDR2 is YNNKEL (reference sequence). This CDR3 has 13 residues. This CDR3 reads CASSQLLTNEQFF. The DNA for the CDR3 is TGTGCCAGCAGCCAGTTACTCACAAATGAGCAGTTCTTC.

This sequence joins TRBV7-6 and TRBJ1-5, with D perhaps matching TRBD1 (6 bases). There are 13 residues in the CDR3. Germline CDR1 and CDR2: SGHVS and FNYEAQ. V lost 4 bases to trimming and J lost 2 bases, with 6 bases between them. The CDR3 spells CASSSGGNQPQHF. DNA for the CDR3: TGTGCCAGCAGCTCAGGGGGCAATCAGCCCCAGCATTTT.

This clonotype appeared a few times. The chain carries TRBV4-3 and TRBJ2-3; D is perhaps TRBD2 (6 bases). CDR3 length: 17 residues. From germline, CDR1 is LGHNA and CDR2 YSLEER. V lost 0 bases, J lost 0 bases, and 13 bases lay in between. CDR3: CASSQDDAGTSTDTQYF. As DNA, the CDR3 is TGCGCCAGCAGCCAAGATGACGCGGGAACTAGCACAGATACGCAGTATTTT.

The chain couples TRBV12-3 or TRBV12-4 to TRBJ2-5; D may be TRBD2 (6 bases). Trimming removed 6 bases from V and 1 base from J, with 12 bases in between. CDR3 length equals 14 residues. CDR3 in DNA: TGTGCCAGCAGCGCCCCCGGGAGCCAAGAGACCCAGTACTTC. Translated, it gives CASSAPGSQETQYF.

The chain joins TRBV3-1 to TRBJ2-2; TRBD2 matches at 9 bases. In germline, CDR1 is LGHDT, CDR2 YNNKEL (reference sequence). This CDR3 has 18 amino acids. With V trimmed by 6 bases and J by 7 bases, 18 bases remained unmatched. CDR3 coding DNA: TGTGCCAGCAGGACCTCAGCCGCGGGAGGGCCTTATTTCGGGGAGCTGTTTTTT. This encodes CASRTSAAGGPYFGELFF.

Concerning this clonotype: A much larger clone differs from this one at a single base, so this may be a read error. The genes are TRBV6-1 and TRBJ1-1; D call uncertain. The CDR3 totals 15 residues. CDR1 is MNHNS and CDR2 is SASEGT in the germline V gene. CDR3 sequence reads: CACSLHDQVNTEAFF. Written as DNA, the CDR3 is TGTGCCTGCAGCCTCCACGACCAGGTGAACACTGAAGCTTTCTTT.

The chain joins TRBV7-6 to TRBJ1-3, with no clear D. This CDR3 contains 14 residues. Germline V gene sequence: CDR1 SGHVS, CDR2 FNYEAQ. With 3 bases removed from V and 3 bases from J, the gap between germline ends came to 9 bases. The CDR3 bases are TGTGCCAGCAGCTTTCTGGCAGATGGAAACACCATATATTTT. This gives the protein CASSFLADGNTIYF.

This clonotype occurred a few times. The chain carries TRBV27 and TRBJ2-7; D possibly matches TRBD1 or TRBD2 (5 bases each). V lost 5 bases, J lost 3 bases, and 14 bases lay in between. The CDR3 contains 14 residues. In germline, CDR1 is MNHEY, CDR2 SMNVEV (reference sequence). CDR3 in DNA: TGTGCCAGCAGTCCAGAGGGGTCCATCTACGAGCAGTACTTC. This codes for CASSPEGSIYEQYF.

This clonotype has only a few counts. The rearrangement links TRBV29-1 to TRBJ2-2; TRBD2 aligns across 8 bases. The trim removed 4 bases at V and 4 bases at J, leaving 5 bases unmatched. The CDR3 sequence is 14 residues long. Germline CDR1 and CDR2: SQVTM and ANQGSEA. CDR3: CSVVSGSITGELFF. The DNA of the CDR3 is TGCAGCGTTGTAAGCGGGAGTATCACCGGGGAGCTGTTTTTT.

V is TRBV6-2 or TRBV6-3 and J is TRBJ2-2; possible D gene TRBD2, 5 bases. In germline, CDR1 is MNHEY, CDR2 SVGEGT. There are 14 residues in the CDR3. V shed 5 bases and J shed 3 bases, with 10 bases lying between them. In DNA, the CDR3 is TGTGCCAGCAGTCCGGGATTTTACACCGGGGAGCTGTTTTTT. It translates to CASSPGFYTGELFF.

The sample holds many counts of this clonotype. The rearrangement uses TRBV24-1 and TRBJ2-3; TRBD1 agrees at 9 bases. Germline V gene data show CDR1 as KGHDR and CDR2 as SFDVKD. CDR3 length: 15 amino acids. Germline trimming cut 4 bases from V and 2 bases from J; bases unmatched to any gene: 3. CDR3 sequence (DNA): TGTGCCACCAGTGACGGACAGGGGAACACAGATACGCAGTATTTT. It yields the protein CATSDGQGNTDTQYF.

The chain recombines TRBV6-1 with TRBJ2-5; TRBD1 matches 7 bases. Germline V gene sequence: CDR1 MNHNS, CDR2 SASEGT. With 5 bases clipped from V and 5 bases from J, the junction kept 11 bases outside the gene matches. CDR3 size: 15 residues. DNA of the CDR3: TGTGCCAGCAGTAGGGGGCTCCCCATCCAGGAGACCCAGTACTTC. This sequence encodes CASSRGLPIQETQYF.

There are a few counts of this clonotype. The chain couples TRBV2 to TRBJ1-2; D may be TRBD1 (5 bases). Trimming cost V 4 bases and J 6 bases, with 18 bases left between them. The CDR3 totals 15 residues. Germline V CDR1 and CDR2: SNHLY, FYNNEI. The CDR3 coding sequence is TGTGCCAGCAGTGTGACAGACCTGGGCTTGAATGGCTACACCTTC. Translating it yields CASSVTDLGLNGYTF. The full variable domain, with the rest looked up from reference TRBV2 and TRBJ1-2, is EPEVTQTPSHQVTQMGQEVILRCVPISNHLYFYWYRQILGQKVEFLVSFYNNEISEKSEIFDDQFSVERPDGSNFTLKIRSTKLEDSAMYFCASSVTDLGLNGYTFGSGTRLTVV.